This T cell receptor beta chain was captured in a study of vaccination and CD4 T cells after COVID-19. Overall study context: Control cultures were supplied with a CEFX pool, an HIV-1 Nef pool, or no peptide at all.

Treatment: approximately nine-day PBMC culture with coronavirus spike peptide pools or control peptides (ViraFEST assay). These CD4+ T cells came from an unexposed donor, sampled before the COVID-19 pandemic (2011-2018). Regarding this clonotype: Antigen: not known.

An Oncomine TCR Beta short-read assay was used to sequence the DNA from cultured CD4+ T cells. In TCRdb, the PCR reads were re-called with MiXCR into one record per CDR3 protein. The table includes several thousand distinct CDR3 sequences, 30% to 40% detected once. Study-level results: A comparatively limited set of convalescent patients was examined, with no early post-infection timepoints. Counts of SARS-CoV-2-reactive clonotypes had a median that went from 21 to 38, a nonsignificant change.

The CDR3 spans 14 residues. Trimming shortened V by 4 bases and J by 4 bases, and 13 bases separated the two germline ends. Germline-derived CDR1 and CDR2 are SNHLY and FYNNEI. Sequencing input: CD4+ T cells from blood, cultured in vitro. The chain recombines TRBV2 with TRBJ1-2; the D gene is possibly TRBD1 (6 bases). This TCR was sampled from a human donor in good health. CDR3 bases: TGTGCCAGCAGTGGGGGAACAGGGTCCTATGGCTACACCTTC. As protein: CASSGGTGSYGYTF.